The clone carrying this TCR beta chain was observed at least ten times. The data belong to a study of early T cells in non-severe SARS-CoV-2 infection. Individual cDNA molecules received unique molecular identifiers during library preparation. TCRdb analysed the 5' RACE reads with MiXCR anew, one entry per CDR3 protein. Of 50,000 to 85,000 distinct CDR3 sequences in the sample, approximately 10% were seen once. Specimen: whole blood. The receptor's source is an adult who was a healthcare worker with PCR-confirmed SARS-CoV-2 infection or an uninfected control (not recorded which).

As DNA, the CDR3 is TGTGCCAGCAGCTTAAGGACAGGGACTGGGGCCAACGTCCTGACTTTC. It is translated as CASSLRTGTGANVLTF. This chain uses TRBV11-1 with TRBJ2-6; the match to TRBD1 covers 8 bases. The CDR3 has 16 residues. V lost 2 bases to trimming and J lost 2 bases; unmatched junction nucleotides: 2. Per germline, CDR1 SGHAT and CDR2 FQDESV (reference sequence).